Presented here are 15 T cell receptor beta chains from one specimen sequenced in a study of cytomegalovirus exposure and HLA in healthy donors. In the PCR, 60 Vbeta and 13 Jbeta primers were used. Sequencing was performed with immunoSEQ multiplex PCR; in TCRdb, only in-frame clones are kept and a portion is missing. The sample contains approximately 150,000 clones, around 80% of which appear only once. The sequencing input was PBMCs. These TCRs come from a woman aged 35 to 49 in good health and CMV-seropositive.

The chain is built from TRBV6-5 and TRBJ2-3, with 7 bases identical to TRBD2. The trim removed 9 bases at V and 10 bases at J, leaving 13 bases unmatched. Germline values: CDR1 MNHEY, CDR2 SVGAGI. The CDR3 loop spans 13 amino acids. In nucleotides, the CDR3 is TGTGCCAGTCGGGAGGCGGGGGAGAAAGCGCAGTATTTT. Protein sequence: CASREAGEKAQYF.

V and J are TRBV29-1 and TRBJ1-5; the D is unclear. V was trimmed by 3 bases and J by 6 bases, leaving 12 bases between them. There are 13 residues in the CDR3. Looked up from germline, CDR1 is SQVTM and CDR2 is ANQGSEA. The CDR3 here is CSVEVSRGQPQHF. For the CDR3, the DNA is TGCAGCGTTGAGGTGTCGCGGGGTCAGCCCCAGCATTTT.

The chain recombines TRBV7-9 with TRBJ2-1, with 13 positions matching TRBD2. The CDR3 runs 16 residues. V lost 1 base and J lost 7; bases outside the gene matches: 4. The germline V gene has CDR1 SEHNR and CDR2 FQNEAQ (reference sequence). In DNA, the CDR3 is TGTGCCAGCAGCTTAGGGACTAGCGGGGGTGGGAATGAGCAGTTCTTC. Amino acid sequence: CASSLGTSGGGNEQFF. Using reference TRBV7-9 and TRBJ2-1 for the parts outside the CDR3, the full variable domain is DTGVSQNPRHKITKRGQNVTFRCDPISEHNRLYWYRQTLGQGPEFLTYFQNEAQLEKSRLLSDRFSAERPKGSFSTLEIQRTEQGDSAMYLCASSLGTSGGGNEQFFGPGTRLTVL.

This clone was found a few times. Distinct nucleotide sequences in the sample also encode this CDR3. The rearrangement uses TRBV5-1 and TRBJ2-7; 8 bases fit TRBD1. The CDR3 runs to 15 residues. From germline, CDR1 is SGHRS and CDR2 YFSETQ. V shed 2 bases, J shed 1 base, and the junction held 5 bases outside the gene matches. CDR3 protein: CASSFGQGVSYEQYF. The CDR3 region has the DNA TGCGCCAGCAGCTTTGGACAGGGTGTATCCTACGAGCAGTACTTC.

This clone appeared a few times. J is TRBJ1-2 and V is TRBV4-3; no definite D call. The CDR3 runs 15 residues. V was trimmed by 4 bases and J by 2 bases, leaving 14 bases between them. Per the germline V gene, CDR1 is LGHNA and CDR2 is YSLEER. CDR3 amino acids: CASSPTPTSNYGYTF. CDR3 bases: TGCGCCAGCAGCCCCACGCCTACGTCGAACTATGGCTACACCTTC.

This clone was seen a few times. V gene TRBV15 combines with J gene TRBJ2-3; maybe TRBD2 (7 bases). The V gene lost 6 bases and the J gene lost 4 bases, with 20 bases spanning the gap. This CDR3 is 16 amino acids long. Looked up from germline, CDR1 is LNHNV and CDR2 is YYDKDF (reference sequence). CDR3 bases: TGTGCCACCAGGGGTTCGGGGGGCAATGTAGCAGATACGCAGTATTTT. Translation: CATRGSGGNVADTQYF.

The V gene is TRBV15, the J gene TRBJ1-1; 10 bases are a match to TRBD1. J gave up 0 bases and V 9 bases, and 13 bases lay outside the gene matches. Germline V gene lookup returns CDR1 LNHNV and CDR2 YYDKDF (reference sequence). The CDR3 is 17 amino acids. CDR3 bases: TGTGCCACTACGACACGGGACAGGGGATACATGAACACTGAAGCTTTCTTT. This gives the protein CATTTRDRGYMNTEAFF.

Of note for this clone: Different DNA sequences within this sample yield the same CDR3. V and J are TRBV5-6 and TRBJ2-7; 7 nucleotides agree with TRBD2. The ends lost 4 bases at V and 0 bases at J; junction bases unmatched: 7. The CDR3 spans 15 residues. Germline values: CDR1 SGHDT, CDR2 YYEEEE. CDR3 in amino acids: CASSIPSGPSYEQYF. The CDR3 DNA sequence: TGTGCCAGCAGCATACCTAGCGGACCCTCCTACGAGCAGTACTTC.

V is TRBV15 and J is TRBJ2-7; D is perhaps TRBD1 (6 bases). Germline V gene sequence: CDR1 LNHNV, CDR2 YYDKDF (reference sequence). The V and J ends lost 8 bases and 3 bases respectively, with 8 bases between them. The CDR3 totals 11 residues. The CDR3 spells CATEDSYEQYF. The CDR3 nucleotides are TGTGCCACCGAGGACAGCTACGAGCAGTACTTC.

As regards this clone: This sample also contains other DNA sequences that code for the same CDR3. The chain has TRBV28 and TRBJ1-4, with TRBD1 matching over 11 bases. J lost 8 bases, V lost 2 bases, and 4 bases had no gene match. CDR3 length: 15 residues. The V gene's germline CDR1 is MDHEN and CDR2 SYDVKM. CDR3 sequence reads: CASSLAGTGGEKLFF. Here the CDR3 DNA reads TGTGCCAGCAGTTTAGCGGGGACAGGGGGGGAAAAACTGTTTTTT.

The CDR3: CASSQGRTEETQYF. In nucleotides, the CDR3 is TGTGCCAGCAGCCAAGGAAGGACAGAAGAGACCCAGTACTTC. The genes are TRBV14 and TRBJ2-5; weak D call: TRBD1 (6 bases). The CDR3 runs to 14 residues. CDR1 is SGHDN and CDR2 is FVKESK in the germline V gene. Trimming removed 1 base from V and 3 bases from J, with 9 bases in between. Full variable domain (rest looked up from reference TRBV14 and TRBJ2-5): EAGVTQFPSHSVIEKGQTVTLRCDPISGHDNLYWYRRVMGKEIKFLLHFVKESKQDESGMPNNRFLAERTGGTYSTLKVQPAELEDSGVYFCASSQGRTEETQYFGPGTRLLVL.

This sequence joins TRBV27 and TRBJ2-3; the match to TRBD2 covers 11 bases. Germline lookup yields CDR1 MNHEY and CDR2 SMNVEV (reference sequence). The CDR3 spans 15 residues. J was trimmed by 4 bases and V by 7 bases; bases with no gene match: 7. The CDR3 DNA reads TGTGCCAGCACCCTATTAGCGGGAGGGGCAGATACGCAGTATTTT. Translation: CASTLLAGGADTQYF.

The chain is built from TRBV7-6 and TRBJ2-5, with D possibly TRBD1 on 5 matching bases. V dropped 2 bases and J dropped 2 bases, with 15 bases sitting between them. Germline V lookup: CDR1 SGHVS, CDR2 FNYEAQ. This CDR3 is 16 amino acids long. The CDR3 DNA follows: TGTGCCAGCAGCTTACTCCCCGGGCAGGGACAAGAGACCCAGTACTTC. Translation gives CASSLLPGQGQETQYF.

V usage is TRBV7-6 and J usage is TRBJ1-5; D possibly corresponds to TRBD1 (6 bases). Germline CDR1 SGHVS, CDR2 FNYEAQ. Trimming removed 4 bases at V and 5 bases at J, with 9 bases between. The CDR3 sequence is 13 residues long. The CDR3 reads CASSSGVDQPQHF. CDR3 coding DNA: TGTGCCAGCAGCTCAGGGGTGGATCAGCCCCAGCATTTT.

The rearrangement uses TRBV5-1 and TRBJ2-7, with TRBD1 matching over 7 bases. V shed 10 bases, J shed 7 bases, and the junction held 14 bases outside the gene matches. Germline V gene lookup returns CDR1 SGHRS and CDR2 YFSETQ. The CDR3 sequence is 13 residues long. The CDR3 loop is CASNAKGAGEQYF. In DNA, the CDR3 is TGCGCCTCCAACGCGAAGGGGGCGGGTGAGCAGTACTTC.